Described below is a single T cell receptor (beta chain) sequence and its context. Using immunoSEQ multiplex PCR, the repertoire was profiled, and TCRdb retains in-frame clones only, with some absent. The sample includes about 300,000 clones, 89% of them seen just once. These data are taken from a study of blood T cell repertoires in COVID-19. Study context: Acute-phase and convalescent COVID-19 samples originated in the United States, Italy and Spain. T cells, B-cell-depleted T cells, or PBMCs supplied cDNA or gDNA.

Germline V CDR1 and CDR2: LGHNA, YNFKEQ. The CDR3 extends over 16 amino acids. Trimming stripped 4 bases from V and 7 bases from J, with 17 bases between. This chain connects TRBV4-2 to TRBJ1-6, with D perhaps TRBD1 (6 bases). The TCR sequence derives from a man between 18 and 29 years old who had recovered from COVID-19. Material for sequencing was peripheral blood. In nucleotides, the CDR3 is TGTGCCAGCAGCCCCGAGCTACCAGGGGTCAATTCACCCCTCCACTTT. Protein product: CASSPELPGVNSPLHF.